This T cell receptor (beta chain) emerged from a study of monozygotic twins with inflammatory bowel disease. Each sample had eight separate cDNA synthesis reactions. With the 5' RACE reads reprocessed, TCRdb shows one record per CDR3 protein and no DNA. Its table records about 93,000 distinct CDR3 sequences. The germline V gene has CDR1 SGHAT and CDR2 FQNNGV. CDR3 length equals 11 residues. The rearrangement joins TRBV11-2 to TRBJ2-1. Sequenced sample: blood. The clonotype originates from a human donor with ulcerative colitis or Crohn's disease, or a healthy co-twin of an affected twin (not recorded which). This chain's CDR3 is CASSLGHKVVF.